These T cell receptor beta chains were read from a single sample in a study of CD8 T cells in ankylosing spondylitis. TCRdb passed the 5' RACE reads through MiXCR, listing each CDR3 protein once. Of about 240,000 distinct CDR3 sequences listed, 8% to 9.5% were seen once; the top ten hold 6.8%. The specimen was blood, either unsorted or a sorted T cell fraction (not recorded which). Every receptor here comes from a male donor with ankylosing spondylitis or in good health (not recorded which). The CDR3 runs from the conserved cysteine through the conserved F or W. The D gene is left open where the match is weak. Clone sizes are given selectively: once, few, many, or a class where the clone is expanded.

j_call d_call clone_size v_call cdr3_aa cdr3_nt
TRBJ2-7 TRBD1 many TRBV7-3 CASSFRARTGCYEQYF TGTGCCAGCAGCTTCCGTGCTCGGACAGGGTGCTACGAGCAGTACTTC
TRBJ1-2 TRBD1 many TRBV29-1 CSVEDLQDREGWGYGYTF TGCAGCGTTGAAGATCTTCAGGACAGGGAGGGGTGGGGCTATGGCTACACCTTC
TRBJ1-1 . many TRBV29-1 CSVISDTEAFF TGCAGCGTTATATCGGACACTGAAGCTTTCTTT
TRBJ1-2 . many TRBV7-9 CASSPRGTTINEFGYTF TGTGCCAGCAGCCCGAGAGGGACCACGATTAATGAGTTTGGCTACACCTTC
TRBJ2-7 . many TRBV7-2 CASSTRTNYEQYF TGTGCCAGCAGCACTCGGACTAATTACGAGCAGTACTTC
TRBJ1-2 . many TRBV4-3 CASSQDGNYGYTF TGCGCCAGCAGCCAGGACGGAAACTATGGCTACACCTTC
TRBJ2-1 . once TRBV5-6 CASSLGASPILLNEQFF TGTGCCAGCAGCTTAGGAGCTAGCCCTATTTTACTCAATGAGCAGTTCTTC
TRBJ2-3 . many TRBV20-1 CSARVGSSSLTDTQYF TGCAGTGCTAGAGTTGGTAGCTCGAGTCTCACAGATACGCAGTATTTT
TRBJ2-3 TRBD2 many TRBV7-6 CASSLTSGVLDTQYF TGTGCCAGCAGCTTAACCAGCGGGGTGTTAGATACGCAGTATTTT
TRBJ2-3 TRBD1 few TRBV7-2 CASSSDRGGTQYF TGTGCCAGCAGCTCAGACAGGGGAGGTACGCAGTATTTT
TRBJ2-3 TRBD1 many TRBV5-1 CASSLDRGSTDTQYF TGCGCCAGCAGCTTGGACAGGGGGTCCACAGATACGCAGTATTTT
TRBJ2-1 . many TRBV5-6 CASSLELSSSYNEQFF TGTGCCAGCAGCTTGGAACTTTCGAGCTCCTACAATGAGCAGTTCTTC
TRBJ2-1 TRBD2 few TRBV3-1 CASSHGVAGANEQFF TGTGCCAGCAGCCATGGGGTAGCGGGAGCAAATGAGCAGTTCTTC
TRBJ2-1 TRBD1 few TRBV7-2 CASSPQRTGPYNEQFF TGTGCCAGCAGCCCTCAGAGGACAGGGCCCTACAATGAGCAGTTCTTC
TRBJ2-3 . few TRBV5-5 CASSFRHIQSTDTQYF TGTGCCAGCAGCTTCAGACACATCCAGAGCACAGATACGCAGTATTTT
TRBJ2-3 TRBD1 many TRBV5-5 CASSTGVSSDTQYF TGTGCCAGCAGCACAGGGGTATCGTCAGATACGCAGTATTTT
TRBJ2-3 . many TRBV5-5 CASSLEWGADTQYF TGTGCCAGCAGCCTGGAATGGGGGGCAGATACGCAGTATTTT
TRBJ2-7 . . TRBV20-1 CSARSASSYEQYF TGCAGTGCTAGGAGTGCGAGCTCCTACGAGCAGTACTTC
TRBJ2-5 . many TRBV12-3/TRBV12-4 CASSLVLRQETQYF TGTGCCAGCAGTTTAGTCCTGCGCCAAGAGACCCAGTACTTC
TRBJ2-1 . many TRBV6-5 CASSYSRVGGEQFF TGTGCCAGCAGTTACTCCAGGGTTGGCGGTGAGCAGTTCTTC